A single sample gave rise to the 23 T cell receptor beta chains below, sequenced in a study of shared clonotypes between healthy human individuals. Assay used: immunoSEQ multiplex PCR; TCRdb lists only in-frame clones, some missing. The sample contains around 700,000 clones, about two thirds of which appear only once. The sequencing sample was made of memory CD4+ T cells sorted from blood. The sample's subset: CD45RA-negative fraction. The source of these receptors is a woman aged 25 to 39 in good health.

To note about this clone: This likely reflects a read error, since a far larger clone is one base away. The chain carries TRBV15 and TRBJ2-1; no definite D call. V was cut by 8 bases and J by 4 bases, with 12 bases left in between. The CDR3 contains 13 residues. CDR1 is LNHNV and CDR2 is YYDKDF in the germline V gene (reference sequence). The CDR3 bases are TGTGCCACCTTTTCTAGGGTGTACAATGAGCAGTTCTTC. Residues: CATFSRVYNEQFF.

The chain recombines TRBV5-1 with TRBJ2-2; D is undetermined. Germline assignment: CDR1 SGHRS and CDR2 YFSETQ. The CDR3 totals 12 residues. V gave up 5 bases and J gave up 7 bases, with 9 bases separating them. In nucleotides, the CDR3 is TGCGCCAGCAGGTTTGGGATCGGGGAGCTGTTTTTT. Residues: CASRFGIGELFF.

The chain joins TRBV19 to TRBJ2-5; D assignment may be TRBD1 or TRBD2 (6 bases each). Germline V lookup: CDR1 LNHDA, CDR2 SQIVND (reference sequence). The CDR3 is 15 residues long. V dropped 6 bases and J dropped 5 bases, with 19 bases sitting between them. CDR3 sequence: CASSVTQGRRETQYF. The CDR3, as DNA: TGTGCCAGTAGCGTGACCCAGGGGAGGAGGGAGACCCAGTACTTC.

The chain is built from TRBV5-1 and TRBJ2-2; maybe TRBD2 (5 bases). Trimming took off 4 bases at V and 4 bases at J, with 11 bases between the two ends. The CDR3 runs 14 residues. Germline loops: CDR1 SGHRS, CDR2 YFSETQ. In DNA form, the CDR3 reads TGCGCCAGCAGCAAACTAGGCCTCACCGGGGAGCTGTTTTTT. This gives the protein CASSKLGLTGELFF.

This clone is a singleton in its sample. The chain employs TRBV28 and TRBJ1-1; TRBD1 agrees at 9 bases. Germline trimming cut 7 bases from V and 4 bases from J; bases unmatched to any gene: 4. CDR1 and CDR2 from the germline V gene are MDHEN and SYDVKM. The CDR3 runs 13 residues. CDR3 amino acids: CASITGGFTEAFF. In nucleotides, the CDR3 is TGTGCCAGCATTACAGGGGGCTTCACTGAAGCTTTCTTT.

V is TRBV11-2 and J is TRBJ2-3; D may be TRBD2 (5 bases). In germline, CDR1 is SGHAT, CDR2 FQNNGV. Trimming took off 2 bases at V and 0 bases at J, with 12 bases between the two ends. The CDR3 extends over 16 amino acids. The CDR3 sequence: CASSLTGSGSTDTQYF. The CDR3, as DNA: TGTGCCAGCAGCTTAACGGGAAGCGGTAGCACAGATACGCAGTATTTT.

The rearrangement links TRBV28 to TRBJ2-7; TRBD2 matches at 9 bases. The CDR3 covers 16 residues. The germline gives CDR1 MDHEN, CDR2 SYDVKM. V shed 4 bases and J 4 bases; nucleotides not matched to a gene: 11. This chain's CDR3 is CASSYSSASGEYEQYF. For the CDR3, the DNA is TGTGCCAGCAGTTATTCTTCGGCTAGCGGGGAGTACGAGCAGTACTTC.

This chain connects TRBV5-1 to TRBJ1-1; D remains unclear. CDR3 size: 14 residues. V dropped 0 bases and J dropped 3 bases, with 9 bases sitting between them. The germline V gene has CDR1 SGHRS and CDR2 YFSETQ. The CDR3 nucleotides read TGCGCCAGCAGCTTGGGTCAGCCCTACACTGAAGCTTTCTTT. Encoded protein: CASSLGQPYTEAFF.

A word on this clone: In the same sample, other DNA sequences code for this CDR3. This rearrangement joins TRBV30 to TRBJ1-5; D is unresolved. CDR3 size: 12 residues. Trimming stripped 0 bases from V and 6 bases from J, with 6 bases between. CDR1 GTSNPN and CDR2 SVGIG come from the germline V gene (reference sequence). The DNA for the CDR3 is TGTGCCTGGAGTGTGCTTGGTCAGCCCCAGCATTTT. It translates to CAWSVLGQPQHF.

This sequence joins TRBV11-3 and TRBJ2-1, with 14 bases aligning to TRBD2. The CDR3 length is 17 residues. The ends lost 1 base at V and 6 bases at J; junction bases unmatched: 5. CDR1 SGHNT and CDR2 YENEEA come from the germline V gene. The CDR3 sequence is CASSLGAGTSGSNEQFF. CDR3 in DNA: TGTGCCAGCAGCTTAGGGGCCGGGACTAGCGGGAGCAATGAGCAGTTCTTC.

This chain joins TRBV5-6 and TRBJ2-1; TRBD2 matches 10 bases. The V gene's germline CDR1 is SGHDT and CDR2 YYEEEE. Trimming at V came to 2 bases and at J to 4 bases, leaving 3 bases not matched to a gene. This CDR3 contains 15 residues. CDR3 loop: CASSFLAGVYNEQFF. The DNA for the CDR3 is TGTGCCAGCAGCTTCCTAGCGGGAGTATACAATGAGCAGTTCTTC.

This clone has only one observation. The chain employs TRBV29-1 and TRBJ2-7, with D possibly matching TRBD2 (6 bases). From germline, CDR1 is SQVTM and CDR2 ANQGSEA. V dropped 4 bases and J dropped 3 bases, with 13 bases sitting between them. This CDR3 comprises 13 residues. CDR3 residues: CSVVVGLYYEQYF. CDR3 DNA sequence: TGCAGCGTTGTGGTGGGACTCTACTACGAGCAGTACTTC.

The J gene is TRBJ2-1, the V gene TRBV7-3, with 12 bases identical to TRBD1. The CDR3 is made up of 16 amino acids. The germline CDR1 and CDR2 sequences are SGHTA and FQGTGA. J was trimmed by 7 bases and V by 4 bases; bases with no gene match: 8. The CDR3 loop reads CASSSPTGQGANEQFF. In nucleotides, the CDR3 is TGTGCCAGCAGCTCACCTACGGGACAGGGGGCTAATGAGCAGTTCTTC.

This rearrangement joins TRBV28 to TRBJ1-2; D is perhaps TRBD1 (5 bases). The CDR3 contains 15 residues. The germline V gene encodes CDR1 MDHEN and CDR2 SYDVKM. Deletions cut 4 bases from V and 4 bases from J, with 16 bases between. The CDR3 sequence is CASSSPLTASYGYTF. The CDR3, as DNA: TGTGCCAGCAGTTCCCCCCTGACAGCCTCCTATGGCTACACCTTC.

The chain couples TRBV5-4 to TRBJ2-7; 11 positions agree with TRBD2. CDR3 size: 15 residues. Unmatched junction bases numbered 6, after V lost 5 bases and J lost 2 bases. Germline V lookup: CDR1 SGHNT, CDR2 YYREEE (reference sequence). In DNA form, the CDR3 reads TGTGCCAGCAGGATGGGACTAGCGGAAACCTACGAGCAGTACTTC. It specifies CASRMGLAETYEQYF.

The rearrangement joins TRBV30 to TRBJ2-7; 12 positions agree with TRBD2. The CDR3 runs to 15 residues. In germline, CDR1 is GTSNPN, CDR2 SVGIG (reference sequence). The ends lost 0 bases at V and 5 bases at J; junction bases unmatched: 5. CDR3 in DNA: TGTGCCTGGAGTGTAGCTCTAGCGGGAGGGCACGAGCAGTACTTC. Translating gives CAWSVALAGGHEQYF.

This sequence joins TRBV7-9 and TRBJ2-5; D is ambiguous. CDR1 and CDR2 (germline): SEHNR, FQNEAQ (reference sequence). V was shortened by 4 bases and J by 4 bases, with 13 bases between the two germline ends. The CDR3 is 14 residues long. The chain's CDR3 is CASSSGVSGETQYF. CDR3 coding DNA: TGTGCCAGCAGCTCCGGAGTATCTGGAGAGACCCAGTACTTC.

The chain is built from TRBV28 and TRBJ2-7; D tentatively fits TRBD1 or TRBD2 (7 bases each). Germline values: CDR1 MDHEN, CDR2 SYDVKM. This CDR3 comprises 16 residues. Trimming removed 6 bases from V and 0 bases from J, with 18 bases in between. DNA of the CDR3: TGTGCCAGCAGGGAAGGGGGCGGGAGAGGCTCCTACGAGCAGTACTTC. Protein sequence: CASREGGGRGSYEQYF.

In the case of this clone: The same CDR3 also results from other DNA sequences found in this sample. The V gene is TRBV5-1, the J gene TRBJ2-3; TRBD1 matches 7 bases. With V trimmed by 5 bases and J by 1 base, 4 bases remained unmatched. Germline values: CDR1 SGHRS, CDR2 YFSETQ. The CDR3 has 14 residues. The CDR3 DNA sequence: TGCGCCAGCAGTATCGGACAGGGCACAGATACGCAGTATTTT. Its protein is CASSIGQGTDTQYF.

The CDR3 DNA is TGTGCCAGCAGCCAACGGAACAGGGTAGGGGATGGCTACACCTTC. Translation: CASSQRNRVGDGYTF. The chain has TRBV16 and TRBJ1-2, with TRBD1 as a possible D gene (6 bases). Germline V gene data show CDR1 as KGHSY and CDR2 as FQNENV. Deletions cut 2 bases from V and 6 bases from J, with 16 bases between. The length of the CDR3 is 15 residues.

This chain links TRBV6-6 with TRBJ2-7; 7 nucleotides line up with TRBD1. Looked up from germline, CDR1 is MNHNY and CDR2 is SVGAGI (reference sequence). CDR3 length: 14 residues. Trimming at V came to 6 bases and at J to 0 bases, leaving 5 bases not matched to a gene. This chain's CDR3 is CASSKGQDSYEQYF. CDR3 nucleotide sequence: TGTGCCAGCAGCAAAGGACAGGACTCCTACGAGCAGTACTTC.

This chain links TRBV30 with TRBJ1-2; tentatively, D is TRBD1 (6 bases). Trimming shortened V by 2 bases and J by 0 bases, and 13 bases separated the two germline ends. Germline V gene data show CDR1 as GTSNPN and CDR2 as SVGIG (reference sequence). The CDR3 totals 15 residues. The CDR3 DNA reads TGTGCCTGGAGTCCCGGACAGAGATCTAACTATGGCTACACCTTC. As protein: CAWSPGQRSNYGYTF.

This chain joins TRBV2 and TRBJ2-2; perhaps TRBD2 as D (5 bases). In germline, CDR1 is SNHLY, CDR2 FYNNEI. V was trimmed by 6 bases and J by 5 bases, leaving 13 bases between them. The length of the CDR3 is 14 residues. The CDR3 nucleotides are TGTGCCAGCAGGACCCGTGGGGAGACCGGGGAGCTGTTTTTT. The encoded protein is CASRTRGETGELFF.